Below are 3 T cell receptor beta chains sequenced from a single sample in a study of shared clonotypes between healthy human individuals. The table came from immunoSEQ multiplex PCR; TCRdb's copy has only in-frame clones and leaves some out. The repertoire has roughly 2.2 million clones, less than 95% of them found once; the top ten carry around 0.38%. Sequenced material: naive CD4+ T cells from PBMCs. The subset here: CD45RA+ positively selected. The receptors originated from a man between 18 and 29 years old in good health. Some clones in this sample may be carry-over from other donors' samples.

The V gene is TRBV21-1, the J gene TRBJ2-7; the tabulated D call, TRBD2, remains unverified against the DNA. TRBV21-1 is recorded as a pseudogene. CDR3 size: 16 residues. CDR3 amino acids: CASSLERARSSYEQYF. CDR3 coding DNA: TGTGCCAGCAGCCTAGAGAGGGCGCGCAGCTCCTACGAGCAGTACTTC.

The chain has TRBV18 and TRBJ2-7, with 8 nucleotides matching TRBD1. V lost 6 bases to trimming and J lost 5 bases; unmatched junction nucleotides: 9. The germline gives CDR1 KGHSH, CDR2 LQKENI. The CDR3 loop spans 14 amino acids. The CDR3 sequence: CASSADRVGHEQYF. The CDR3, as DNA: TGTGCCAGCTCCGCGGACAGGGTAGGGCACGAGCAGTACTTC.

V and J are TRBV28 and TRBJ2-1; D is undetermined. CDR1 and CDR2 (germline): MDHEN, SYDVKM. This CDR3 has 15 residues. Between the trimmed V and J ends, which lost 3 bases and 2 bases, there was a span of 11 bases. CDR3 coding DNA: TGTGCCAGCAGTTTGACTTCCCTCCCCTACAATGAGCAGTTCTTC. This codes for CASSLTSLPYNEQFF. Together with reference TRBV28 and TRBJ2-1, the CDR3 gives the full variable domain: DVKVTQSSRYLVKRTGEKVFLECVQDMDHENMFWYRQDPGLGLRLIYFSYDVKMKEKGDIPEGYSVSREKKERFSLILESASTNQTSMYLCASSLTSLPYNEQFFGPGTRLTVL.